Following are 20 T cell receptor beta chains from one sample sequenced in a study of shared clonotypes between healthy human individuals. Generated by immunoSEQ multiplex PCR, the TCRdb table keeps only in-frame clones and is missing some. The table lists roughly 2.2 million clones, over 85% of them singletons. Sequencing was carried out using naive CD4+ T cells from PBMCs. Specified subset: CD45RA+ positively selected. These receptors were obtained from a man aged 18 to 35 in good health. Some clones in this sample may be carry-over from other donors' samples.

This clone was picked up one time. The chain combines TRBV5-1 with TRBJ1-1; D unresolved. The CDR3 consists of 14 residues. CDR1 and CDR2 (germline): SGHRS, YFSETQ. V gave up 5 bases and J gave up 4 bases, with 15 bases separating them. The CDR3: CASSGLGLGTEAFF. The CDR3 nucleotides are TGCGCCAGCAGTGGGTTGGGGTTGGGCACTGAAGCTTTCTTT.

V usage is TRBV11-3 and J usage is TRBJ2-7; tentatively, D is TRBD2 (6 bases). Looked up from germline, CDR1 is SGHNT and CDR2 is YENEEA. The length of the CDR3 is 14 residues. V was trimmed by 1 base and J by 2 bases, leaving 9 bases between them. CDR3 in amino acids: CASSLGGGAYEQYF. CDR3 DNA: TGTGCCAGCAGCTTAGGGGGAGGCGCCTACGAGCAGTACTTC.

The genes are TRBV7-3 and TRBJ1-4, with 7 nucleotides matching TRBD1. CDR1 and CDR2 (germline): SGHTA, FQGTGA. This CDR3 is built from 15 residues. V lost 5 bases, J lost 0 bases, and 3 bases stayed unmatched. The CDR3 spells CASSTGQATNEKLFF. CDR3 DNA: TGTGCCAGCAGCACCGGACAGGCAACTAATGAAAAACTGTTTTTT.

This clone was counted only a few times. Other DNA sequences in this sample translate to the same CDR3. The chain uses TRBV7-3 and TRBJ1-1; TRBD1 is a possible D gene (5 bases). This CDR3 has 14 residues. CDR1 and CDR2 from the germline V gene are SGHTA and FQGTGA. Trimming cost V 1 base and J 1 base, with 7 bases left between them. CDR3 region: CASSLIGGNTEAFF. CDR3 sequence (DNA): TGTGCCAGCAGCTTAATCGGGGGGAACACTGAAGCTTTCTTT.

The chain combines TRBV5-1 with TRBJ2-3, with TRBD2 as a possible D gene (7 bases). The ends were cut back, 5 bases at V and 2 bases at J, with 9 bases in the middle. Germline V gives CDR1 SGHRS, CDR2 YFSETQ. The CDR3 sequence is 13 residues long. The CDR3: CASSRGATDTQYF. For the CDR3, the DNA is TGCGCCAGCAGTCGGGGGGCCACAGATACGCAGTATTTT. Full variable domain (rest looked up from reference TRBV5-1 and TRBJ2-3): KAGVTQTPRYLIKTRGQQVTLSCSPISGHRSVSWYQQTPGQGLQFLFEYFSETQRNKGNFPGRFSGRQFSNSRSEMNVSTLELGDSALYLCASSRGATDTQYFGPGTRLTVL.

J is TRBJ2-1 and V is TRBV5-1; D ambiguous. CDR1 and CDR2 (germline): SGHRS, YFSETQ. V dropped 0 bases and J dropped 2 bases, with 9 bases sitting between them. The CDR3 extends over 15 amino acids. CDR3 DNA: TGCGCCAGCAGCTTGGCATACGGACCCTACAATGAGCAGTTCTTC. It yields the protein CASSLAYGPYNEQFF.

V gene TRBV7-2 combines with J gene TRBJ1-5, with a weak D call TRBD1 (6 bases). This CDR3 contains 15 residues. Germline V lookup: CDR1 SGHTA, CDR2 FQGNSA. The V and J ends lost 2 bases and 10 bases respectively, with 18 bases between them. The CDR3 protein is CASSLTSQGVGPQHF. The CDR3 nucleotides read TGTGCCAGCAGCTTAACGTCACAGGGTGTAGGACCCCAGCATTTT. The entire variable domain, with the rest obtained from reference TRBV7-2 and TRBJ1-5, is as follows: GAGVSQSPSNKVTEKGKDVELRCDPISGHTALYWYRQSLGQGLEFLIYFQGNSAPDKSGLPSDRFSAERTGGSVSTLTIQRTQQEDSAVYLCASSLTSQGVGPQHFGDGTRLSIL.

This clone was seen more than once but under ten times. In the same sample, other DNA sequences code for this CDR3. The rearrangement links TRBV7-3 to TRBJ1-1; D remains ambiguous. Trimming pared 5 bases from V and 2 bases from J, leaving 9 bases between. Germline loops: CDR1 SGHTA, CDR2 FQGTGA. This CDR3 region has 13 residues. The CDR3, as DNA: TGTGCCAGCAGCCCCGACCCTAACACTGAAGCTTTCTTT. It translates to CASSPDPNTEAFF.

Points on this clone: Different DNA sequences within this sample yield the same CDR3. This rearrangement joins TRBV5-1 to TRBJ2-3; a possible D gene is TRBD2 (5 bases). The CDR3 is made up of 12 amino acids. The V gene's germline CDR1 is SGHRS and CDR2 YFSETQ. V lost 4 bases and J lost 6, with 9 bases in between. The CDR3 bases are TGCGCCAGCAGCCAGCCGGGGGATACGCAGTATTTT. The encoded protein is CASSQPGDTQYF.

The CDR3 loop is CANNYEQYF. The CDR3 bases are TGTGCCAACAACTACGAGCAGTACTTC. J is TRBJ2-7 and V is TRBV21-1; the table's D call, TRBD1, has no DNA check behind it. TRBV21-1 is noted as a pseudogene. The CDR3 runs 9 residues.

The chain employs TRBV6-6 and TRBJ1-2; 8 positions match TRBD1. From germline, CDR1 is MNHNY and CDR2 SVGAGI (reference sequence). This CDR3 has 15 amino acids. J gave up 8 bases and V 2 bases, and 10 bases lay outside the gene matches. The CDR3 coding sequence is TGTGCCAGCAGTTACACGGACAGGGTGGGCCACGGCTACACCTTC. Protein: CASSYTDRVGHGYTF.

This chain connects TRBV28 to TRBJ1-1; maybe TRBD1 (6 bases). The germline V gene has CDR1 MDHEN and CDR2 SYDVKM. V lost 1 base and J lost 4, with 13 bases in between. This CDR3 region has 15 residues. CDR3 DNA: TGTGCCAGCAGTTTATCGCTCGGGGGCTCCACTGAAGCTTTCTTT. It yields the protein CASSLSLGGSTEAFF.

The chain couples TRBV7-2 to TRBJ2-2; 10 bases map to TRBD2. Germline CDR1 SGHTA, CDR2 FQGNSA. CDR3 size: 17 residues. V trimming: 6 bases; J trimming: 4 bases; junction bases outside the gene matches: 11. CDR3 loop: CASRPPGAGGFTGELFF. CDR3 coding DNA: TGTGCCAGCAGACCGCCGGGAGCGGGAGGGTTCACCGGGGAGCTGTTTTTT.

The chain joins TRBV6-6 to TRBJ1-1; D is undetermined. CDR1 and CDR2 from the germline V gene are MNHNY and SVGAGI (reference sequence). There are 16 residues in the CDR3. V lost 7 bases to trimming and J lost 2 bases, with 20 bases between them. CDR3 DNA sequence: TGTGCCAGCACCCCCTCTACCTTCACAACCAACACTGAAGCTTTCTTT. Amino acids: CASTPSTFTTNTEAFF.

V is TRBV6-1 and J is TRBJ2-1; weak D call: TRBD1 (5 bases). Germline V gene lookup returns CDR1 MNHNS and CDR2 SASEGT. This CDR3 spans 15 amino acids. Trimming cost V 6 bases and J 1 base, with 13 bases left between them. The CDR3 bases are TGTGCCAGCAGGATGACAGCTACATCCTACAATGAGCAGTTCTTC. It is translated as CASRMTATSYNEQFF.

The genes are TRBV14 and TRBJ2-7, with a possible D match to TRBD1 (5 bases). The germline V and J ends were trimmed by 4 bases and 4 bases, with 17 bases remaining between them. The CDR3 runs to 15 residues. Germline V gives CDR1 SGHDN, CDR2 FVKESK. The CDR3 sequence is CASSRRVGVDYEQYF. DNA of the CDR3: TGTGCCAGCAGCCGGAGAGTAGGGGTGGATTACGAGCAGTACTTC.

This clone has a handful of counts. CDR3 DNA: TGTGCCAGCAGGGCGGATATGAACACTGAAGCTTTCTTT. Its translation is CASRADMNTEAFF. The chain links TRBV6-5 to TRBJ1-1; D is unclear. Germline V gene data show CDR1 as MNHEY and CDR2 as SVGAGI. The V end lost 6 bases, the J end lost 0 bases, and 8 bases lay between the germline ends. The CDR3 has 13 amino acids.

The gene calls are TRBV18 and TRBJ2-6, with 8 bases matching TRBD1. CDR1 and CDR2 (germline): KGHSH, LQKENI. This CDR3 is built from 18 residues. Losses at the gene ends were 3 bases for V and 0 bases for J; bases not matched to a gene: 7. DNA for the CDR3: TGTGCCAGCTCACCGCGCCGGGACAGGAGCTCTGGGGCCAACGTCCTGACTTTC. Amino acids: CASSPRRDRSSGANVLTF.

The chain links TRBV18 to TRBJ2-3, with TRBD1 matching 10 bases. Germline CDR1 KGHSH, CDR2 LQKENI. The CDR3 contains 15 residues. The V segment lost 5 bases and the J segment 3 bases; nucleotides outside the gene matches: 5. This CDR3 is CASSARQGATDTQYF. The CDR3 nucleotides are TGTGCCAGCTCAGCCAGACAGGGGGCAACAGATACGCAGTATTTT.

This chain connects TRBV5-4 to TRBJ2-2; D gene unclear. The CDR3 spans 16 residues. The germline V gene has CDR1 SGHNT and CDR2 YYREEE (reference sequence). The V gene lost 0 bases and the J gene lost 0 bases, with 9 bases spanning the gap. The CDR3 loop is CASSLAAIANTGELFF. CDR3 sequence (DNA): TGTGCCAGCAGCTTGGCGGCGATCGCGAACACCGGGGAGCTGTTTTTT.